The source of this T cell receptor (beta chain) is a study of T cells after posttransplantation cyclophosphamide (dated by TCRdb to 2015 to 2016). For context, the study as a whole: Using TRB sequencing, the study followed how the T cell repertoire rebuilt after myeloablative bone marrow transplantation with posttransplantation cyclophosphamide given as GVHD prophylaxis. Samples from some 33 PTCy-treated patients and 15 to 20 related bone marrow donors of those patients were subjected to antigen receptor sequencing. Blood from all 35 or so PTCy patients who had 1-year posttransplant specimens underwent TRB sequencing. Up to 3 additional blood samples from 2 to 5.2 years after transplant were also TRB-sequenced in 3 patients, as was pretransplant blood from 4 patients. Because TRA and TRB clonality correlated tightly in roughly 10 samples, the subsequent TCR analyses were limited to TRB only. Public TRB sequences were checked against a database of over 3,600 sequences associated with responses to pathogens, tumor antigens, self-antigens and alloantigens.

What the study reported, not specific to this receptor: Donor-recipient similarity was low at 1-2 months but rose over the first year, and later blood repertoires were often dominated by donor CD8+ memory clones. The TRB repertoires of T cells infiltrating skin or GI tract showed only limited overlap with the TRB repertoires of T cells in blood. Across over 40 patients, TRB clonality was highly associated with recipient CMV seropositivity and CMV reactivation, and diversity in PTCy patients was similar to diversity in CNI/methotrexate controls.

On the day of marrow donation, related bone marrow donors gave peripheral blood samples. Mononuclear cells from peripheral blood and bone marrow were separated by Ficoll-Hypaque density centrifugation and then cryopreserved. For CDR1 and CDR2, the germline V gene lists SQVTM and ANQGSEA. The CDR3 has 12 amino acids, counting the end cysteine and phenylalanine. Here the CDR3 DNA is all that survives: 36 bases in frame from base 1. Trimming at the junction amounts to 4 bases on V and 1 base on J, and the germline ends lie 6 bases apart. For this clone: Its recognized antigen is unknown. No clone much larger than this one lies a single base away; base qualities are absent.

TRB sequencing was run on genomic DNA with either the immunoSEQ assay at survey resolution or the hsTCRB kit. Concerning the study's data processing: The immunoSEQ software was used for initial read processing, and the LymphoSeq R package was used for repertoire analyses. Clonality was computed as 1 minus normalized Shannon entropy; Gini coefficient was also calculated for each TRB dataset. To infer phenotypes in unsorted samples, TRB sequences from sorted subsets of the recipient or donor were mapped onto the unsorted samples of the same recipient. TCRdb took over this immuneACCESS table, retaining in-frame rearrangements with V and J assigned. Such tables are incomplete; in checked studies, under half of the missing clones stem from an unresolved V gene, and the remainder is unexplained. The D gene and trimming were derived from the DNA, and the V and J assignments and clone size from that table. A total of about 66,000 clones appear in this sample, 85% to 95% of them only once. The leading ten clones occupy approximately 2.7% of the sample.

Material: PBMCs. The TCR was taken from a woman under 40 in good health and a related stem cell transplant donor. Rearrangement joined TRBV29-1 to TRBJ2-3, with no D gene named confidently. The DNA sequence reads TGCAGCGTTGCACCACGCACAGATACGCAGTATTTT. Translation gives CSVAPRTDTQYF.